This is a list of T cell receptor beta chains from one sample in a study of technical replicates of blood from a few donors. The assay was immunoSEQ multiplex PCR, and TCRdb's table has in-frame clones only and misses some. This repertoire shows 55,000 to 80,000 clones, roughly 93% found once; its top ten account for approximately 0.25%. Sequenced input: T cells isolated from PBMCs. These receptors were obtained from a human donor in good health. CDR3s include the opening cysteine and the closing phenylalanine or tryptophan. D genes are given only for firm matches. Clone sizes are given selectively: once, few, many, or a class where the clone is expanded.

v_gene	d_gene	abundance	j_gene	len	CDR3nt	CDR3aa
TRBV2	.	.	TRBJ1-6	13	TGTGCCAGCGGGGGGGAATATAATTCACCCCTCCACTTT	CASGGEYNSPLHF
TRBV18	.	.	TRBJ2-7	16	TGTGCCAGCTCAGATATTAGCGGACGGAGCTCCTACGAGCAGTACTTC	CASSDISGRSSYEQYF
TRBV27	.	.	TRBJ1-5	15	TGTGCCAGCAGCCTATCAGGGGATAGCAATCAGCCCCAGCATTTT	CASSLSGDSNQPQHF
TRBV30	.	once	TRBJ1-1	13	TGTGCCTGGGAAGACACCTTGAACACTGAAGCTTTCTTT	CAWEDTLNTEAFF
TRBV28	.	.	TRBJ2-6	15	TGTGCCAGCAGTAATTGGGCCTCTGGGGCCAACGTCCTGACTTTC	CASSNWASGANVLTF
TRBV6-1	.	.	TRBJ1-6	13	TGTGCCAGCAGGAGAGGCTATAATTCACCCCTCCACTTT	CASRRGYNSPLHF
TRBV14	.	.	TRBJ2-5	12	TGTGCCAGCAGCCAAGGCAGAGAGACCCAGTACTTC	CASSQGRETQYF
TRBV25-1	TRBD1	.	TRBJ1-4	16	TGTGCCAGCGGTGGTGTGACAGGGGTCTTGGGTGAAAAACTGTTTTTT	CASGGVTGVLGEKLFF
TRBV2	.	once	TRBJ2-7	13	TGTGCCAGCAGTGGGGACTTCCGCCTCGAGCAGTACTTC	CASSGDFRLEQYF
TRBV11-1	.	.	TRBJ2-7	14	TGTGCCAGCAGCTTACAGACAGGAACCTACGAGCAGTACTTC	CASSLQTGTYEQYF
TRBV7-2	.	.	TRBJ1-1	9	TGTGCCAGCAGCTCTGTCGCTTTCTTT	CASSSVAFF
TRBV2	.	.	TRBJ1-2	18	TGTGCCAGCGGAGGTCACGCGGTGACTGCAGCCTCTAACTATGGCTACACCTTC	CASGGHAVTAASNYGYTF
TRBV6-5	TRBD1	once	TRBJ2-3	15	TGTGCCAGCAGTTACACAGGGACAGGCACAGATACGCAGTATTTT	CASSYTGTGTDTQYF